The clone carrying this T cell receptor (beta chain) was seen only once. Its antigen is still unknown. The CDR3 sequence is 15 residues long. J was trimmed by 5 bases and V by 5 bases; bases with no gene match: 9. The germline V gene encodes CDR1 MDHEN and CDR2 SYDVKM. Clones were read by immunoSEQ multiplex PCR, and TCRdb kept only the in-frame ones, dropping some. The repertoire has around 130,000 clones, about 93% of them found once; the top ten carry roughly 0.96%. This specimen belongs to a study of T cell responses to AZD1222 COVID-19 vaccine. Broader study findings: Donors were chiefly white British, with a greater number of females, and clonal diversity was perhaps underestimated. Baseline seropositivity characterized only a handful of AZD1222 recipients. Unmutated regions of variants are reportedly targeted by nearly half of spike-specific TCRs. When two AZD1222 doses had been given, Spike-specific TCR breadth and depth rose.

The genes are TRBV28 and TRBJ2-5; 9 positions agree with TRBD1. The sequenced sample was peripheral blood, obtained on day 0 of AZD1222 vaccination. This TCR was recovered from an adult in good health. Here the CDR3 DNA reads TGTGCCAGCAGTGAGACAGGGGGAAAGGTTGAGACCCAGTACTTC. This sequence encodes CASSETGGKVETQYF.